This T cell receptor beta chain was captured in a study of shared clonotypes between healthy human individuals (TCRdb year 2020). Notes on the research overall: A few men and a couple of women, aged 18 to 49 years, made up the cohort. Per donor, three plates each were used for CD4 naive and CD4 memory, two for CD8 naive, and one for CD8 memory. To estimate repertoire size and how much clonotypes are shared between individuals, the study performed deep sequencing of blood TCR repertoires from roughly five healthy adults. To increase sequencing depth and limit assay-specific biases, different laboratories used diverse techniques to prepare libraries and sequence TCR repertoires. Each donor's leukapheresis produced roughly between roughly 0.9 and 8.9 billion PBMCs.

With regard to this clone: Its antigen is not yet known. Per-base quality was not reported, and no clone a single base away is much larger than it.

The germline V gene specifies SNHLY as CDR1 and FYNNEI as CDR2. The CDR3, cysteine through phenylalanine, is 15 amino acids long. Kept here is only the CDR3 DNA, which spans 45 bases and is read in frame from base 1. V has 7 bases trimmed and J has 6 bases trimmed; junction bases matching no gene number 13. The paper as a whole reports these results and caveats: Higher generation probabilities were observed for clonotypes shared by all four sorted-subset donors than for non-shared clonotypes. Pairwise subsampling led to the expectation that sequencing depth would affect the degree of clonotype sharing among donors. Sampling was limited to blood, and TCR repertoires in tissue likely differ from TCR repertoires in blood. When a handful of donors were compared, the shared fraction of clonotypes was around 5.1% for naive CD4, less than 4% for naive CD8, 2.3% for memory CD4, and 0.35% to 0.4% for memory CD8. Rarefaction of sorted-subset datasets indicated incomplete sequencing despite the large sequencing depth. Naive subsets generally had larger estimated clonotype richness than memory subsets. The genetic and exposure-history diversity represented was limited by the small number of donors.

TCR CDR3 regions were amplified from genomic DNA by multiplex PCR using the deep immunoSEQ assay. Extracted genomic DNA from each cell subset was spread evenly across all wells of several immunoSEQ 96-well plates, with each plate serving as a replicate. Each replicate PCR for sorted subsets received around 210 ng genomic DNA, equal to some 32,000 T cell genomes. Purified libraries were measured with a Qubit 3.0 fluorometer, size-checked on a Bioanalyzer 2100, and measured again with the KAPA Library Quantification kit. Each immunoSEQ 96-well plate was sequenced on its own single-read 150-cycle Illumina NextSeq 550 flow cell. Concerning the study's data processing: Because only junctional sequences without quality scores were contained in the immunoSEQ output, filtering matching that applied to full-length reads could not be performed. Sequences were annotated with PyIR, a Python wrapper for IgBLAST v1.9, using IMGT germline references to assign V/J genes and CDR3. Any read was removed if the V/J assignment was weak (E-value above 1e-6), the CDR3 was missing, or the read contained stop codons, out-of-frame junctions, or ambiguous translated residues. A V3J clonotype was defined by an identical inferred V gene, J gene, and CDR3 amino acid sequence. Percentage overlap between repertoires was computed as shared unique clonotypes divided by the size of the smaller repertoire. RTK rarefaction, the Chao1 estimator, and Recon v2.1 estimates of unobserved clonotypes were used to assess repertoire richness. Generation probabilities were computed with OLGA for all TCRbeta clonotypes obtained by the gDNA method from several donors. TCRdb obtained this table from immuneACCESS and retained in-frame rearrangements with V and J assigned. These tables miss some clones; where compared with another copy, unresolved V genes account for less than half of the shortfall, and the remainder is unexplained. That table gives V, J and clone size, and the DNA gave D and trimming. Counted in this sample were about 2.4 million clones; approximately 93% of them appeared once. Approximately 0.36% of the sample is taken by the ten largest.

The donors were healthy, HIV-negative adults who had no recently reported acute infections or vaccinations. All donors were Caucasian adults living in Nashville, Tennessee, USA. CD4+ T cells were enriched by magnetic negative selection, after which naive cells were positively selected on CD45RA and the negative fraction was taken as the memory subset. After blood collection by leukapheresis, PBMCs were isolated using Ficoll-Histopaque density gradient centrifugation and then cryopreserved in the vapor phase of liquid nitrogen. Analytical flow cytometry was used to check the purity and quantity of every magnetically sorted T cell population. Genomic DNA was isolated from every sorted fraction and measured by UV absorbance on a Nanodrop 2000c.

Here the chain combines TRBV2 and TRBJ2-3, and 7 junction bases match TRBD1. Source material: naive CD4+ T cells from PBMCs. Taken with the paper, the label for cell subset or site translates to: CD45RA+ positively selected. The sequence came from a man aged 18 to 35 in good health. Some clones in this sample may be carry-over from other donors' samples. The CDR3 corresponds to CASTGTALMGDTQYF. The nucleotide sequence reads TGTGCCAGCACCGGGACAGCCCTAATGGGCGATACGCAGTATTTT.